These T cell receptor beta chains were read from a single sample in a study of beta chain features in type 1 diabetes. Repertoires were generated with immunoSEQ multiplex PCR, while TCRdb's copy carries only in-frame clones and drops some. The sample yields about 130,000 clones, 7% to 10% seen once. Sequenced material: central memory CD4+ T cells from blood. These TCRs come from a man between 18 and 35 years old in good health. The CDR3 runs from the conserved cysteine through the conserved F or W. A D gene is named only where the DNA matches it firmly. Only part of the rows carry a size: once, few, many, or a class if the clone is expanded.

clone size,D gene,V gene,J gene,CDR3 protein,CDR3 DNA
few,-,TRBV28,TRBJ2-5,CASNSRAGAQETQYF,TGTGCCAGCAACTCCCGGGCGGGGGCCCAAGAGACCCAGTACTTC
-,TRBD1,TRBV18,TRBJ1-1,CASSPRGQGGEAFF,TGTGCCAGCTCACCACGCGGACAGGGAGGTGAAGCTTTCTTT
-,-,TRBV4-1,TRBJ1-2,CASSQVQTNYGYTF,TGCGCCAGCAGCCAAGTGCAGACTAACTATGGCTACACCTTC
many,TRBD1,TRBV7-9,TRBJ2-4,CASSETGGGINIQYF,TGTGCCAGCAGCGAGACAGGGGGGGGGATCAACATTCAGTACTTC
-,-,TRBV10-3,TRBJ1-6,CASAPGDNSPLHF,TGTGCCAGCGCACCAGGGGATAATTCACCCCTCCACTTT
few,TRBD2,TRBV27,TRBJ2-7,CASSLYAGGPYEQYF,TGTGCCAGCAGTTTATATGCGGGGGGGCCCTACGAGCAGTACTTC
many,TRBD1,TRBV5-6,TRBJ2-4,CASSLGQGTDIQYF,TGTGCCAGCAGCTTGGGACAGGGGACGGACATTCAGTACTTC
-,TRBD1,TRBV29-1,TRBJ2-5,CSVTGTGEETQYF,TGCAGCGTTACCGGGACAGGGGAAGAGACCCAGTACTTC
-,-,TRBV29-1,TRBJ2-1,CSVSRTDYYNEQFF,TGCAGCGTTTCGAGGACAGACTACTACAATGAGCAGTTCTTC
few,-,TRBV5-4,TRBJ2-2,CASKRVDTGELFF,TGTGCCAGCAAGCGGGTAGACACCGGGGAGCTGTTTTTT
few,-,TRBV7-2,TRBJ2-3,CASSLTSSLSTDTQYF,TGTGCCAGCAGCTTAACCAGTTCCCTTAGCACAGATACGCAGTATTTT
-,TRBD1,TRBV30,TRBJ1-6,CAWGTGMISYNSPLHF,TGTGCCTGGGGGACAGGGATGATCTCCTATAATTCACCCCTCCACTTT
-,TRBD1,TRBV4-2,TRBJ1-4,CASSLRQGGNEKLFF,TGTGCCAGCAGCCTGAGACAGGGGGGTAATGAAAAACTGTTTTTT
few,-,TRBV6-5,TRBJ1-6,CAISESGETPLHF,TGTGCCATCAGTGAGTCGGGGGAGACACCCCTCCACTTT
-,TRBD2,TRBV29-1,TRBJ2-1,CSAGAPGLAGSSYNEQFF,TGCAGCGCTGGGGCGCCGGGACTAGCGGGAAGCTCCTACAATGAGCAGTTCTTC
few,-,TRBV7-6,TRBJ2-5,CASSLRGRQETQYF,TGTGCCAGCAGCTTAAGGGGCCGACAAGAGACCCAGTACTTC
-,TRBD1,TRBV7-9,TRBJ1-1,CASSFGQGEGSTEAFF,TGTGCCAGCAGCTTTGGACAGGGCGAGGGGAGCACTGAAGCTTTCTTT
-,-,TRBV18,TRBJ2-7,CASSPTGYEQYF,TGTGCCAGCTCACCAACCGGCTACGAGCAGTACTTC
-,TRBD1,TRBV9,TRBJ2-3,CASSTGTGGELDTQYF,TGTGCCAGCAGCACGGGGACAGGGGGCGAATTGGATACGCAGTATTTT
few,-,TRBV28,TRBJ1-6,CASRASEGINSPLHF,TGTGCCAGCAGGGCATCAGAGGGAATTAATTCACCCCTCCACTTT
-,TRBD1,TRBV4-2,TRBJ2-3,CASSHLADGTGQPDTQYF,TGTGCCAGCAGCCACCTCGCCGACGGGACAGGTCAGCCAGATACGCAGTATTTT
-,-,TRBV7-9,TRBJ2-7,CASSPDTGKQYF,TGTGCCAGCAGCCCGGACACCGGCAAGCAGTACTTC
few,TRBD1,TRBV6-4,TRBJ2-7,CASRQGNDEQYF,TGTGCCAGCAGACAGGGGAATGACGAGCAGTACTTC
few,TRBD1,TRBV5-1,TRBJ2-2,CASSLAGTGLSTGELFF,TGCGCCAGCAGCTTGGCCGGGACAGGATTAAGCACCGGGGAGCTGTTTTTT
few,-,TRBV9,TRBJ2-7,CASSVGSAYEQYF,TGTGCCAGCAGCGTAGGGTCAGCCTACGAGCAGTACTTC